Each of the 21 T cell receptor beta chains below was sequenced from the same sample in a study of blood T cell repertoires in COVID-19. The repertoire was sequenced with immunoSEQ multiplex PCR; TCRdb's copy has only in-frame clones and lacks some. The sample holds some 70,000 clones, 80% to 85% seen once. The sequencing input was peripheral blood. The receptor set was obtained from a woman in her sixties or seventies with acute or convalescent COVID-19.

This clone was picked up one time. The CDR3 DNA reads as TGCGCCAGCAGCTCGTCTAGCGGGACCACAGATACGCAGTATTTT. Amino acids: CASSSSSGTTDTQYF. The chain joins TRBV5-1 to TRBJ2-3, with 9 bases identical to TRBD2. The V segment lost 3 bases and the J segment 2 bases; nucleotides outside the gene matches: 4. The CDR3 loop spans 15 amino acids. The germline V gene encodes CDR1 SGHRS and CDR2 YFSETQ.

The V call is TRBV30, the J call TRBJ1-2, with D uncertain. There are 13 residues in the CDR3. From germline, CDR1 is GTSNPN and CDR2 SVGIG (reference sequence). V was trimmed by 0 bases and J by 6 bases, leaving 11 bases between them. The CDR3 here is CAWSVGGMDGYTF. The DNA for the CDR3 is TGTGCCTGGAGTGTAGGAGGGATGGATGGCTACACCTTC.

This sequence joins TRBV7-8 and TRBJ2-3, with TRBD2 as a possible D gene (7 bases). Trimming took 5 bases from V and 3 from J, leaving 18 bases between them. The CDR3 sequence is 16 residues long. The germline CDR1 and CDR2 sequences are SGHVS and FQNEAQ. The CDR3 nucleotides read TGTGCCAGCAGCACCTTTGACGGGGGGCCTACAGATACGCAGTATTTT. This sequence encodes CASSTFDGGPTDTQYF.

This chain links TRBV10-2 with TRBJ1-1; 7 bases line up with TRBD1. Germline loops: CDR1 WSHSY, CDR2 SAAADI. This CDR3 is built from 14 residues. Trimming removed 6 bases from V and 6 bases from J; junction bases left unmatched: 10. Here the CDR3 reads CASRANRGIAEAFF. The CDR3 DNA sequence: TGCGCCAGCAGAGCGAACAGGGGTATCGCTGAAGCTTTCTTT.

This clone was seen only once. V is TRBV6-5 and J is TRBJ2-3, with 7 bases lining up with TRBD2. V was pared by 5 bases and J by 8 bases, with 10 bases of the junction left unmatched. The CDR3 has 14 residues. Germline V lookup: CDR1 MNHEY, CDR2 SVGAGI. In nucleotides, the CDR3 is TGTGCCAGCAGTCTGGCGGGAGCGTGGAGTACGCAGTATTTT. It encodes CASSLAGAWSTQYF.

This chain uses TRBV5-6 with TRBJ2-3; maybe TRBD2 (7 bases). The V gene lost 0 bases and the J gene lost 7 bases, with 12 bases spanning the gap. Germline V gives CDR1 SGHDT, CDR2 YYEEEE. The length of the CDR3 is 14 residues. The DNA of the CDR3 is TGTGCCAGCAGCTTGGACAGGGAGGGGCATACGCAGTATTTT. Amino acid sequence: CASSLDREGHTQYF. Using reference TRBV5-6 and TRBJ2-3 for the parts outside the CDR3, the full variable domain is DAGVTQSPTHLIKTRGQQVTLRCSPKSGHDTVSWYQQALGQGPQFIFQYYEEEERQRGNFPDRFSGHQFPNYSSELNVNALLLGDSALYLCASSLDREGHTQYFGPGTRLTVL.

This chain uses TRBV5-6 with TRBJ1-1; no firm D call. Between the trimmed V and J ends, which lost 7 bases and 3 bases, there was a span of 19 bases. This CDR3 region has 15 residues. The germline gives CDR1 SGHDT, CDR2 YYEEEE. As DNA, the CDR3 is TGTGCCAGCGAAAGAAGACCGGGGTTTGACACTGAAGCTTTCTTT. Amino acids: CASERRPGFDTEAFF.

The chain employs TRBV7-9 and TRBJ2-1, with TRBD2 matching 7 bases. The V gene end was trimmed by 4 bases and the J gene end by 3 bases; junction bases not matched to a gene: 6. Per the germline V gene, CDR1 is SEHNR and CDR2 is FQNEAQ (reference sequence). The CDR3 is 15 residues long. The CDR3 DNA reads as TGTGCCAGCAGCTGGGTTCGCGGGGGCTACAATGAGCAGTTCTTC. Its protein is CASSWVRGGYNEQFF.

This chain links TRBV30 with TRBJ1-6; D is undetermined. Germline-derived CDR1 and CDR2 are GTSNPN and SVGIG (reference sequence). The CDR3 is 14 residues long. Trimming left V 0 bases short and J 10 bases short, with 13 bases between. The CDR3 is CAWSVEGARSPLHF. For the CDR3, the DNA is TGTGCCTGGAGTGTAGAGGGAGCGCGGTCACCCCTCCACTTT.

In this sample, this clone turned up once. The rearrangement links TRBV30 to TRBJ1-1; D uncertain. V was shortened by 0 bases and J by 7 bases, with 9 bases between the two germline ends. CDR3 length: 12 amino acids. Germline V gene lookup returns CDR1 GTSNPN and CDR2 SVGIG (reference sequence). The CDR3 region is CAWSVEGDEAFF. The CDR3 nucleotides read TGTGCCTGGAGTGTAGAGGGTGATGAAGCTTTCTTT.

This chain links TRBV5-1 with TRBJ2-1, with 8 bases that match TRBD2. Germline CDR1 and CDR2: SGHRS and YFSETQ. V was clipped by 4 bases and J by 8 bases; unmatched bases: 17. The CDR3 runs to 17 residues. The CDR3 protein is CASSDPGLVGEEHEQFF. CDR3 coding DNA: TGCGCCAGCAGCGACCCGGGACTAGTCGGGGAAGAACATGAGCAGTTCTTC.

The rearrangement joins TRBV2 to TRBJ1-3; D is unresolved. V was clipped by 7 bases and J by 0 bases, with 10 bases between them. The CDR3 loop spans 14 amino acids. Germline V gene data show CDR1 as SNHLY and CDR2 as FYNNEI. For the CDR3, the DNA is TGTGCCAGCATTGATCGGTACTCTGGAAACACCATATATTTT. This translates into CASIDRYSGNTIYF.

The rearrangement joins TRBV11-2 to TRBJ1-1; D remains ambiguous. Looked up from germline, CDR1 is SGHAT and CDR2 is FQNNGV. The length of the CDR3 is 15 residues. With 1 base removed from V and 7 bases from J, the gap between germline ends came to 16 bases. CDR3 protein: CASSLGATGNLEAFF. CDR3 sequence (DNA): TGTGCCAGCAGCTTAGGGGCCACGGGGAACCTTGAAGCTTTCTTT.

V gene TRBV4-2 combines with J gene TRBJ1-5, with D unresolved. Germline CDR1 is LGHNA and CDR2 is YNFKEQ. This CDR3 is built from 16 residues. Trimming cost V 0 bases and J 3 bases, with 12 bases left between them. CDR3 sequence: CASSQDKSGYNQPQHF. The CDR3 region has the DNA TGTGCCAGCAGCCAAGATAAGTCGGGGTACAATCAGCCCCAGCATTTT.

The V call is TRBV28, the J call TRBJ1-3; TRBD1 aligns across 7 bases. The V segment lost 3 bases and the J segment 2 bases; nucleotides outside the gene matches: 4. Germline CDR1 MDHEN, CDR2 SYDVKM. The CDR3 totals 15 residues. For the CDR3, the DNA is TGTGCCAGCAGTTTGGGTACAGGGGCTGGAAACACCATATATTTT. Protein sequence: CASSLGTGAGNTIYF.

The chain employs TRBV5-1 and TRBJ1-6, with 7 bases identical to TRBD1. Per the germline V gene, CDR1 is SGHRS and CDR2 is YFSETQ. V shed 1 base and J 8 bases; nucleotides not matched to a gene: 9. The CDR3 extends over 16 amino acids. The CDR3, as DNA: TGCGCCAGCAGCTTGAGCAACAGGGGTGCGGATTCACCCCTCCACTTT. Translation: CASSLSNRGADSPLHF.

This clone was recorded a few times. The V and J genes are TRBV7-9 and TRBJ1-1; D unresolved. Trimming left V 5 bases short and J 6 bases short, with 10 bases between. The CDR3 extends over 12 amino acids. Germline V CDR1 and CDR2: SEHNR, FQNEAQ (reference sequence). Written as DNA, the CDR3 is TGTGCCAGCAGCCGAGACTGGGCTGAAGCTTTCTTT. It encodes CASSRDWAEAFF.

V and J are TRBV7-2 and TRBJ1-2, with D uncertain. CDR3 length: 14 residues. Germline CDR1 is SGHTA and CDR2 is FQGNSA. Trimming removed 5 bases at V and 5 bases at J, with 15 bases between. The CDR3 DNA reads as TGTGCCAGCAGCCCCTCCTCAGTCAAGTATGGCTACACCTTC. Its translation is CASSPSSVKYGYTF.

This clone has only a few counts. The V and J genes are TRBV19 and TRBJ1-1; possibly TRBD1 for D (6 bases). The CDR3 length is 15 residues. The germline CDR1 and CDR2 sequences are LNHDA and SQIVND (reference sequence). The V end was cut by 8 bases, the J end by 4 bases, with 20 bases between. In nucleotides, the CDR3 is TGTGCCAGTGAGCCCCTGGAATACAGGGTCACTGAAGCTTTCTTT. Encoded protein: CASEPLEYRVTEAFF.

The chain has TRBV9 and TRBJ1-1; possibly TRBD1 for D (5 bases). In germline, CDR1 is SGDLS, CDR2 YYNGEE. This CDR3 comprises 14 residues. V was shortened by 6 bases and J by 1 base, with 13 bases between the two germline ends. The CDR3 here is CASNSVTANTEAFF. DNA for the CDR3: TGTGCCAGCAATTCGGTGACAGCGAACACTGAAGCTTTCTTT.

The chain has TRBV21-1 and TRBJ1-1; the tabulated D call, TRBD1, remains unverified against the DNA. TRBV21-1 counts as a pseudogene. This CDR3 spans 17 amino acids. CDR3 amino acids: CASSNGQGAFLNTEAFF. The CDR3 bases are TGTGCCAGCAGCAACGGACAGGGGGCTTTTTTGAACACTGAAGCTTTCTTT.